There are many counts of the clone carrying this T cell receptor (beta chain). Its antigen is currently unknown. The source material, RNA transcripts, was used to amplify TCR beta CDR3 regions. RT-PCR in the first round (using the HTBI primer set) targeted the TCR CDR3. TCRdb reanalysed the multiplex PCR reads using MiXCR and keeps one entry per CDR3 protein. The sample has hundreds of thousands of distinct CDR3 sequences, around 13% seen once; the top ten hold roughly an eighth. The data originate from a study of T cells in Graves' hyperthyroidism and ophthalmopathy. Study conclusions and caveats: In blood, most of the thyroid clonotypes expanded above 0.001 were also present.

Trimming cost V 2 bases and J 1 base, with 8 bases left between them. CDR3 length equals 15 residues. Germline CDR1 reads MNHNS; CDR2 reads SASEGT. This sequence was found in a woman aged 45-59 years with Graves' ophthalmopathy. The material sequenced was blood. The V and J genes are TRBV6-1 and TRBJ2-2; D gene uncertain. In DNA, the CDR3 is TGTGCCAGCAGTGAATGGTCAGGGAACACCGGGGAGCTGTTTTTT. It codes for CASSEWSGNTGELFF.